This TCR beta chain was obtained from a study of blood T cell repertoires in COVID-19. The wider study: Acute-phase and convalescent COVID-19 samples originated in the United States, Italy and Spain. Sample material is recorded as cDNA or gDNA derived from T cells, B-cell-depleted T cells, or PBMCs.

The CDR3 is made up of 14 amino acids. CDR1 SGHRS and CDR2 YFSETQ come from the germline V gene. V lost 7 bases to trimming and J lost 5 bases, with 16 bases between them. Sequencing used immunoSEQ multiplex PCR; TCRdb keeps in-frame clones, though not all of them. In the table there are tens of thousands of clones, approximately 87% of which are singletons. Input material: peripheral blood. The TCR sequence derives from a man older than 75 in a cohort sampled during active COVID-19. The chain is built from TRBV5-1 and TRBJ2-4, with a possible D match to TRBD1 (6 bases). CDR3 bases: TGCGCCAGCCTTAAAACAGGGCCGGAAAACATTCAGTACTTC. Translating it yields CASLKTGPENIQYF.